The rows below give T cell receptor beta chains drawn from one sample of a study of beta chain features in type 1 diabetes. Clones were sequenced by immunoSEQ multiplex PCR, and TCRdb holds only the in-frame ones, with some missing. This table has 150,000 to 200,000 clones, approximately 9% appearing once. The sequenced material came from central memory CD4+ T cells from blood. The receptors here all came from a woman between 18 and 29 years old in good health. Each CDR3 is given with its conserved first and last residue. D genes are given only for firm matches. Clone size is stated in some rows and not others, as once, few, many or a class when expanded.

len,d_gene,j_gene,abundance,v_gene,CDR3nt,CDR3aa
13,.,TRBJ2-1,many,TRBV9,TGTGCCAGCAGCCCCAGCGAGTACAATGAGCAGTTCTTC,CASSPSEYNEQFF
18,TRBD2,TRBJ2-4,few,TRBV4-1,TGCGCCAGCAGCCAAGAAGGGACTAGCGGGGGGGTGGTAAACATTCAGTACTTC,CASSQEGTSGGVVNIQYF
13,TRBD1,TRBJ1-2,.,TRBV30,TGTGCCTGGAGTCCCGGACAGGTCTATGGCTACACCTTC,CAWSPGQVYGYTF
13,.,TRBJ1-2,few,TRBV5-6,TGTGCCAGCAGCTTGGTAGCGGACTATGGCTACACCTTC,CASSLVADYGYTF
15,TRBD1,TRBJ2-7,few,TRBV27,TGTGCCAGCAGTACCCCCGGGACAGGTATCTACGAGCAGTACTTC,CASSTPGTGIYEQYF
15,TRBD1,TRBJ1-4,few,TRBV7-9,TGTGCCAGCAGCACCTCAGGGGGTTCTAATGAAAAACTGTTTTTT,CASSTSGGSNEKLFF
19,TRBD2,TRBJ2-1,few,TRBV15,TGTGCCACCAGCACAGTCGCGGGACTAGCGGGAAGACCATACAATGAGCAGTTCTTC,CATSTVAGLAGRPYNEQFF
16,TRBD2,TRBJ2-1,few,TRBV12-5,TGTGCTAGTGGTTTGGTTGTAGCGGGTTATTCCAATGAGCAGTTCTTC,CASGLVVAGYSNEQFF
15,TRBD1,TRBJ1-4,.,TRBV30,TGTGCCTGGAGTGTAGGACAGGCCCGTAATGAAAAACTGTTTTTT,CAWSVGQARNEKLFF
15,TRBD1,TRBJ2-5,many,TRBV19,TGTGCCAGTAGTTTGACCGGGACAGGGCTCGAGACCCAGTACTTC,CASSLTGTGLETQYF
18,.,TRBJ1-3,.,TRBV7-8,TGTGCCAGCAGCACCCGGCCCAGTACAGGAGAATCTGGAAACACCATATATTTT,CASSTRPSTGESGNTIYF
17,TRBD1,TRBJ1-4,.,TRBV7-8,TGTGCCAGCAGCTTTCTTTCCGGGACAGGGTTAGGTGAAAAACTGTTTTTT,CASSFLSGTGLGEKLFF
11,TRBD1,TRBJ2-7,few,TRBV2,TGTGCCAGCGACAGGGCCTACGAGCAGTACTTC,CASDRAYEQYF
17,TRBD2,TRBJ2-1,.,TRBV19,TGTGCCAGTAGTTTGGCGGGGACTAGCGGAGCCTACAATGAGCAGTTCTTC,CASSLAGTSGAYNEQFF
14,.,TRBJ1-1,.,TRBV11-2,TGTGCCAGCAGCCTCCGTCAGGGGAAACTTGAAGCTTTCTTT,CASSLRQGKLEAFF
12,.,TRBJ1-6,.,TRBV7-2,TGTGCCAGCAGCTTATTCCTGTCACCCCTCCACTTT,CASSLFLSPLHF
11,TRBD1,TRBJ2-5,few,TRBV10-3,TGTGCCATCCAGGGGGTTGGAGAGCAGTACTTC,CAIQGVGEQYF
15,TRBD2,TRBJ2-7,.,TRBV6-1,TGTGCCAGCAGCCCCGGGACTAGCGGCTTCACCGAGCAGTACTTC,CASSPGTSGFTEQYF
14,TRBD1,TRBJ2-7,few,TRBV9,TGTGCCAGCAGCGTAGGTCCAGGGGGCTACGAGCAGTACTTC,CASSVGPGGYEQYF
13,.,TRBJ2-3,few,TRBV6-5,TGTGCCAGCAGGGGCCCAAGCACAGATACGCAGTATTTT,CASRGPSTDTQYF
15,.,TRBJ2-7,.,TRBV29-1,TGCAGCGTCCAGGGGGGATCTCCCGCTGTCGGCGAGCAGTACTTC,CSVQGGSPAVGEQYF
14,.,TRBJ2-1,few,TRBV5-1,TGCGCCAGCAGCTCGGGCAGGGTTGCCAATGAGCAGTTCTTC,CASSSGRVANEQFF
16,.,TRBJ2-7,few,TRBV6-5,TGTGCCAGCAGTTATAGAGGATCCCCTCCCTCCTACGAGCAGTACTTC,CASSYRGSPPSYEQYF
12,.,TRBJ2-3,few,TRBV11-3,TGTGCCAGCAGCTTCGGCACAGATACGCAGTATTTT,CASSFGTDTQYF
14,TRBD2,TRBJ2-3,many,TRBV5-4,TGTGCCAGCAGCCTGACTAGCGGGACAGATACGCAGTATTTT,CASSLTSGTDTQYF
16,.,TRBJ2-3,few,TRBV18,TGTGCCAGCTCATCTAGCTACGGGGAGACCACAGATACGCAGTATTTT,CASSSSYGETTDTQYF
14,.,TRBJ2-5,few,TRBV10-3,TGTGCCATCAGTGAGGCCAGGTCCCGAGAGACCCAGTACTTC,CAISEARSRETQYF
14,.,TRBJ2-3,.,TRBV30,TGTGCCTGGATTAGAGGGGGAAGCACAGATACGCAGTATTTT,CAWIRGGSTDTQYF
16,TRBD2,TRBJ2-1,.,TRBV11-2,TGTGCCAGCAGCGGAGCCTCTAGCGGGAGGGCCTTAGAGCAGTTCTTC,CASSGASSGRALEQFF
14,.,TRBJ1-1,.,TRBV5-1,TGCGCCAGCAGCTTTGGGGAGGCGAACACTGAAGCTTTCTTT,CASSFGEANTEAFF
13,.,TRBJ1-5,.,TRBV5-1,TGCGCCAGCAGCTTGGCCCCCGATCAGCCCCAGCATTTT,CASSLAPDQPQHF
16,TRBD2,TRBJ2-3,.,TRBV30,TGTGCCTGGAGTCCTTTCGGGACTAGCTTCACAGATACGCAGTATTTT,CAWSPFGTSFTDTQYF
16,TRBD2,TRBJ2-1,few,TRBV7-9,TGTGCCAGCAGCGATCGGACTAGCGGGAGTGGCTATGAGCAGTTCTTC,CASSDRTSGSGYEQFF
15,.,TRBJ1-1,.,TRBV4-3,TGCGCCAGCAGCCAAGAAGAGGCCGGGAACACTGAAGCTTTCTTT,CASSQEEAGNTEAFF
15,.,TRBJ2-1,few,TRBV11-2,TGTGCCAGCAGCTTAGGAGGAGCGTTCTACAATGAGCAGTTCTTC,CASSLGGAFYNEQFF
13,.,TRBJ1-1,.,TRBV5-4,TGTGCCAGCTCCACAGGGATTAACACTGAAGCTTTCTTT,CASSTGINTEAFF
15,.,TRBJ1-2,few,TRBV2,TGTGCCAATTCCGGGACACAAGTTTTAAACTATGGCTACACCTTC,CANSGTQVLNYGYTF
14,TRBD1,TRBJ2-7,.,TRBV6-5,TGTGCCAGCAGCCGGGACAGGGGACTTTACGAGCAGTACTTC,CASSRDRGLYEQYF
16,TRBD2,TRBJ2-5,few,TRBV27,TGTGCCACTCCCCAGAGACTAGCGGGAGGGTTAAAGACCCAGTACTTC,CATPQRLAGGLKTQYF
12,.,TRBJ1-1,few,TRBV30,TGTGCCTGGAGTGGACAGTACACTGAAGCTTTCTTT,CAWSGQYTEAFF